Below, one TCR beta chain is given with its context. Its antigen is still unknown. TRB was amplified from around 250 ng of peripheral blood genomic DNA per sample. The CDR3 has 17 residues. Germline V gene sequence: CDR1 PRHDT, CDR2 FYEKMQ (reference sequence). The sample belongs to a study of T cell clusters in autoimmune cytopenias. Study-wide findings and caveats: Clustering suggested that physiological T cell clusters were missing in primary autoimmune cytopenia patients.

TRB was amplified by touch-down multiplex PCR, primer pools A and B combined. For each CDR3 protein, TCRdb gives one entry from its re-call of the multiplex PCR reads, without DNA. The sample has around 9,500 distinct CDR3 sequences. The rearrangement links TRBV13 to TRBJ1-1. The sample was peripheral blood. The TCR sequence derives from a human donor with an autoimmune cytopenia or autoimmune hepatitis (not recorded which). The CDR3 spells CASSLEATQTLNTEAFF.